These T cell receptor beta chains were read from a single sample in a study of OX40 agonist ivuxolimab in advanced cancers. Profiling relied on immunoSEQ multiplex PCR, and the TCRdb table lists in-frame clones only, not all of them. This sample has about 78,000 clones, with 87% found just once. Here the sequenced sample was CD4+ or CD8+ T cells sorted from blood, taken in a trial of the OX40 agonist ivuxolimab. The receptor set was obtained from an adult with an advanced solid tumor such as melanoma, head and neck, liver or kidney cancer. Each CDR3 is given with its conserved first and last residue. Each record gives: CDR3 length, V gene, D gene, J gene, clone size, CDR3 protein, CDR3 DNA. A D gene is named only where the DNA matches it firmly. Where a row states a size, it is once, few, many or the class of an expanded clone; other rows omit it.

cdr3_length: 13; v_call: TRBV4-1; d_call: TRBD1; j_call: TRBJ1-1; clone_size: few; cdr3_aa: CASSPGTVTEAFF; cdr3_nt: TGCGCCAGCAGCCCCGGGACAGTCACTGAAGCTTTCTTT
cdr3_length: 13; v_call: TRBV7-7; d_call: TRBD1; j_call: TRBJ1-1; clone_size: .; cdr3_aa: CASSATGTTEAFF; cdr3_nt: TGTGCCAGCAGCGCGACAGGGACAACTGAAGCTTTCTTT
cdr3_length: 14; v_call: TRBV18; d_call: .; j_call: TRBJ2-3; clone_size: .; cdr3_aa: CASSPAGATDTQYF; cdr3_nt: TGTGCCAGCTCACCAGCAGGGGCCACAGATACGCAGTATTTT
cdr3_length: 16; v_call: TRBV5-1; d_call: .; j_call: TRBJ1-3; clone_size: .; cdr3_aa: CASSLGQSSSGNTIYF; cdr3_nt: TGCGCCAGCAGCTTGGGTCAAAGCAGCTCTGGAAACACCATATATTTT
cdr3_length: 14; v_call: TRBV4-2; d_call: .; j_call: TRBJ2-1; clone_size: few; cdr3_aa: CASSRSGSYNEQFF; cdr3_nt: TGTGCCAGCAGCCGGAGCGGGTCATACAATGAGCAGTTCTTC
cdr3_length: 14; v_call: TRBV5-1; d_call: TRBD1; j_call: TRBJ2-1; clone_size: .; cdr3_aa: CASSRDSSYNEQFF; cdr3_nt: TGCGCCAGCAGTCGGGACAGCTCCTACAATGAGCAGTTCTTC
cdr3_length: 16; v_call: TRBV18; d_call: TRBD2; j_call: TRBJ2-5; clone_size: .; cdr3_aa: CASSSSGRTYQETQYF; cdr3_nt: TGTGCCAGCTCGTCTAGCGGGAGAACCTACCAAGAGACCCAGTACTTC
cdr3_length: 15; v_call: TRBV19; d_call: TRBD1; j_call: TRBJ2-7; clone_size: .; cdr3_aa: CASSQTGGGHREQYF; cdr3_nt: TGTGCCAGTAGTCAGACAGGGGGCGGACACCGGGAGCAGTACTTC
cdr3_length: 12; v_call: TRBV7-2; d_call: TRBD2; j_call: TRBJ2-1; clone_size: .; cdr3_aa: CASSWTRNEQFF; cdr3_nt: TGTGCCAGCAGCTGGACTAGAAATGAGCAGTTCTTC
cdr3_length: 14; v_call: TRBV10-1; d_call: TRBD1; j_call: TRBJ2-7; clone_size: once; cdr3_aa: CASSPPGQLYEQYF; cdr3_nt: TGCGCCAGCAGTCCTCCGGGACAGCTCTACGAGCAGTACTTC
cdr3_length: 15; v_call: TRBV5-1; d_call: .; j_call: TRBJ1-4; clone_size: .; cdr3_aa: CASSLGRGRDEKLFF; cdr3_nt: TGCGCCAGCAGCTTGGGAAGAGGGAGAGATGAAAAACTGTTTTTT
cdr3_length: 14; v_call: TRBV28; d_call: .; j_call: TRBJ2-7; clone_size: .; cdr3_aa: CATRVPGSNYEQYF; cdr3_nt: TGTGCCACTCGGGTCCCCGGGAGTAACTACGAGCAGTACTTC
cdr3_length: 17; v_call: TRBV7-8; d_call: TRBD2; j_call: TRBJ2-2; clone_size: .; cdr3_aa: CASSLIAGGTNTGELFF; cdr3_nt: TGTGCCAGCAGTTTAATAGCGGGAGGAACGAACACCGGGGAGCTGTTTTTT
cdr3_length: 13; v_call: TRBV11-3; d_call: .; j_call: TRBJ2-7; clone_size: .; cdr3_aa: CASSLTGTGEQYF; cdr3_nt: TGTGCCAGCAGCCTGACAGGTACCGGCGAGCAGTACTTC
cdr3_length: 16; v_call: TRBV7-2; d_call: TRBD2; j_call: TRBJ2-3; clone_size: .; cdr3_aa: CASSLVAGGSTDTQYF; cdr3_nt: TGTGCCAGCAGCTTAGTAGCGGGAGGGAGCACAGATACGCAGTATTTT
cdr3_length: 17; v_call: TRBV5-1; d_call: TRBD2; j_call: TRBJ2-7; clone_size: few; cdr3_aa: CASSLGTSGSRSDEQYF; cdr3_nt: TGCGCCAGCAGCTTGGGGACTAGCGGGAGTCGCAGCGACGAGCAGTACTTC
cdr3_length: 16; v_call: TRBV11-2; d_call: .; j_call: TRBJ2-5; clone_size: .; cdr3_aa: CASSLGRQGLRETQYF; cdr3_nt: TGTGCCAGCAGCTTAGGTCGACAGGGACTCCGAGAGACCCAGTACTTC
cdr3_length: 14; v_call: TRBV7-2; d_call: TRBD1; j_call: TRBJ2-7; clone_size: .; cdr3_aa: CASSPGQGPYEQYF; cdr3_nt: TGTGCCAGCAGCCCCGGACAGGGGCCCTACGAGCAGTACTTC
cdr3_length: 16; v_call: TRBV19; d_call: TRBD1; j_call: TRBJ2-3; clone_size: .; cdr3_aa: CASSMPTGGGTDTQYF; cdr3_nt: TGTGCCAGTAGTATGCCGACAGGGGGAGGCACAGATACGCAGTATTTT
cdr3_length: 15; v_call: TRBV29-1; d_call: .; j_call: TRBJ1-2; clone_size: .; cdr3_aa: CSVDSMNLANYGYTF; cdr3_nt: TGCAGCGTTGACAGCATGAATTTAGCTAACTATGGCTACACCTTC
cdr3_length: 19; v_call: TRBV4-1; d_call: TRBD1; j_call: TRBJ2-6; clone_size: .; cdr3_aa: CASSQDRGLSAVGANVLTF; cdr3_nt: TGCGCCAGCAGCCAGGACAGGGGCCTCAGCGCAGTGGGGGCCAACGTCCTGACTTTC
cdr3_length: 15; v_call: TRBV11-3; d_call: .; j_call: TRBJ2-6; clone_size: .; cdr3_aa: CASSLGGAGANVLTF; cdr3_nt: TGTGCCAGCAGCTTAGGGGGCGCTGGGGCCAACGTCCTGACTTTC
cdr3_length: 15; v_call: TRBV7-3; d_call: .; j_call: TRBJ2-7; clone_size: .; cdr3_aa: CASSLRADALYEQYF; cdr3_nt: TGTGCCAGCAGCTTAAGGGCCGATGCCCTCTACGAGCAGTACTTC
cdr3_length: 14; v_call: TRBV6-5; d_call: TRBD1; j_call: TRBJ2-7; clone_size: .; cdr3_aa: CASSYSTGAYEQYF; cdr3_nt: TGTGCCAGCAGTTACTCCACAGGGGCCTACGAGCAGTACTTC
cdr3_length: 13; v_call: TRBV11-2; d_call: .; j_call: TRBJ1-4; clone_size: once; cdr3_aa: CASRGQSNEKLFF; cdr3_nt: TGTGCCAGCAGAGGACAGAGTAATGAAAAACTGTTTTTT
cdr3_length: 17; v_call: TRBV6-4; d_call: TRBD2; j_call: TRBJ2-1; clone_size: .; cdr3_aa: CASKGGPLAGRYNEQFF; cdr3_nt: TGTGCCAGCAAAGGAGGACCCCTAGCGGGACGGTACAATGAGCAGTTCTTC
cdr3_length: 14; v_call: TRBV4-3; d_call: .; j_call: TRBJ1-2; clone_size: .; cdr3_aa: CASSQETVSLGYTF; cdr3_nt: TGCGCCAGCAGCCAAGAGACTGTCTCCTTGGGCTACACCTTC
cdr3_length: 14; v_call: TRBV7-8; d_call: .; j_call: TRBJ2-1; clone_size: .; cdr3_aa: CASSLGASSNEQFF; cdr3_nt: TGTGCCAGCAGCTTAGGAGCTAGCTCCAATGAGCAGTTCTTC
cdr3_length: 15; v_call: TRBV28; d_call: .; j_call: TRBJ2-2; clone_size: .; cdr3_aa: CASSLVAASTGELFF; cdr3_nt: TGTGCCAGCAGTTTAGTAGCAGCTTCCACCGGGGAGCTGTTTTTT
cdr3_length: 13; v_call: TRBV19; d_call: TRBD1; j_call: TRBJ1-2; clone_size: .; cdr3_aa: CASTPTGSYGYTF; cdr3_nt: TGTGCCAGTACCCCGACAGGGTCCTATGGCTACACCTTC
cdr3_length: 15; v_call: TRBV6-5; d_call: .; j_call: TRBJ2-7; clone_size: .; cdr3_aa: CASNGVGGAGYEQYF; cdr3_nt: TGTGCCAGCAATGGCGTGGGGGGGGCTGGATACGAGCAGTACTTC
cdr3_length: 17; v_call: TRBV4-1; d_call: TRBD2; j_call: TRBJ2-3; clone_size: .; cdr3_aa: CASSPFITSGGGDTQYF; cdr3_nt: TGCGCCAGCAGCCCCTTTATTACTAGCGGGGGGGGAGATACGCAGTATTTT